Detailed here is one T cell receptor beta chain. Antigen unknown. Other DNA sequences of this sample code for an identical CDR3. Looked up from germline, CDR1 is MNHEY and CDR2 is SVGAGI. With V trimmed by 2 bases and J by 0 bases, 2 bases remained unmatched. CDR3 length: 15 residues. The PCR was carried out with 60 Vbeta primers and 13 Jbeta primers. Measured with immunoSEQ multiplex PCR; TCRdb has only the in-frame clones, and not every one. The sample lists some 220,000 clones; more than 60% were seen once. This sample was included in a study of cytomegalovirus exposure and HLA in healthy donors. General study points: Reported performance of the classifier showed diagnosis of cytomegalovirus status with high specificity and sensitivity.

The chain uses TRBV6-5 and TRBJ1-2; TRBD1 matches at 8 bases. The sample taken for sequencing was PBMCs. The origin of this receptor is an older woman in good health and CMV-seropositive. CDR3 region: CASSYGDRPNYGYTF. CDR3 DNA sequence: TGTGCCAGCAGTTACGGGGACAGGCCTAACTATGGCTACACCTTC.